This T cell receptor beta chain was retrieved from a study of identical twins. Findings and limits, study-wide: Cord blood beta clonotypes present at high abundance carried fewer insertions; no such pattern appeared in memory repertoires. It was cross-sectional statistical analysis, not following the same donors, that the conclusions relied on.

With 3 bases clipped from V and 8 bases from J, the junction kept 9 bases outside the gene matches. Germline assignment: CDR1 SGHRS and CDR2 YFSETQ. This CDR3 contains 14 residues. Every donor was a healthy Caucasian. This clonotype was found many times. The antigen remains undetermined. With template switching, a universal primer site was added, and the cDNA carried unique molecular identifiers. TCRdb re-called the 5' RACE reads with MiXCR, one entry per CDR3 protein. Of hundreds of thousands of distinct CDR3 sequences listed, 6.5% to 9.5% are singletons. The sample was also linked to a second study, of yellow fever vaccine responses in identical twins.

Sequenced input: memory (CD45RO+) T cells sorted from blood. The sequence was collected from a woman between 18 and 29 years old in good health. This rearrangement joins TRBV5-1 to TRBJ2-5; 8 nucleotides align to TRBD2. CDR3 loop: CASSSGTSAETQYF. In DNA form, the CDR3 reads TGCGCCAGCAGCTCCGGGACTAGTGCAGAAACCCAGTACTTC.